This T cell receptor beta chain appears in the sequencing data of a study of glioma-infiltrating T cells after dendritic cell vaccination. Study context: Patients had newly diagnosed or recurrent glioblastoma and received dendritic cell vaccines. Autologous tumor lysate was loaded overnight onto monocyte-derived dendritic cells grown seven days with IL-4 and GM-CSF.

Primers: 60 V beta forward and 13 J beta reverse. Profiled with immunoSEQ multiplex PCR; TCRdb holds only in-frame clones, not every one. The sample holds about 73,000 clones; about four fifths are singletons and the top ten take 2.1%. V was shortened by 5 bases and J by 4 bases, with 7 bases between the two germline ends. This CDR3 is built from 12 residues. Germline V gene data show CDR1 as SGHVS and CDR2 as FNYEAQ. This specimen consisted of blood, obtained before dendritic cell vaccination. V and J are TRBV7-6 and TRBJ2-3; no reliable D call. This TCR derives from a human donor with glioblastoma. As DNA, the CDR3 is TGTGCCAGCAGCCCTCGGTCAGATACGCAGTATTTT. Protein: CASSPRSDTQYF.